Listed below are T cell receptor beta chains from one sample, sequenced in a study of control samples from healthy donors and cancer patients. The repertoire was sequenced with immunoSEQ multiplex PCR; TCRdb's copy has only in-frame clones and lacks some. The table has tens of thousands of clones, around 91% seen once. The sequenced material came from PBMCs. The receptors here all came from a man aged 50 or older with lung cancer. The CDR3 runs from the conserved cysteine through the conserved F or W. The D gene is left open where the match is weak. Size tells how often a clone was seen (once, few, many) or the class of an expanded clone, and some rows leave it out.

>.|.|TRBJ2-3|TRBV18
TGTGCCAGCTCACCGAGATCTCAGGGAAGTACAGATACGCAGTATTTT
CASSPRSQGSTDTQYF
>.|.|TRBJ2-7|TRBV6-2/TRBV6-3
TGTGCCAGCAGTTACTCGTATGGCGGAATGGTAAACGAGCAGTACTTC
CASSYSYGGMVNEQYF
>TRBD1|few|TRBJ2-6|TRBV19
TGTGCCAGTAGTATTGCTCTACAGGGGACTGGGGCCAACGTCCTGACTTTC
CASSIALQGTGANVLTF
>TRBD2|few|TRBJ2-1|TRBV24-1
TGTGCCACCAGTGCCGCCGCGGGGGAATCCTACAATGAGCAGTTCTTC
CATSAAAGESYNEQFF
>.|few|TRBJ1-2|TRBV10-3
TGTGCCATCAGTGACGAGGGAGGGAGGCCCTATGGCTACACCTTC
CAISDEGGRPYGYTF
>TRBD1|.|TRBJ2-5|TRBV7-9
TGTGCCAGCAGCTCGACAGGGCAAGAGACCCAGTACTTC
CASSSTGQETQYF
>.|.|TRBJ1-5|TRBV12-3/TRBV12-4
TGTGCCAGCAGTTTTAATAGCAATCAGCCCCAGCATTTT
CASSFNSNQPQHF
>.|.|TRBJ2-1|TRBV20-1
TGCAGTGCTAGTCCCCAGGGCCCCTACAATGAGCAGTTCTTC
CSASPQGPYNEQFF
>.|.|TRBJ2-6|TRBV7-2
TGTGCCAGCAGCTTAGACCTGAACTCTGGGGCCAACGTCCTGACTTTC
CASSLDLNSGANVLTF
>TRBD1|.|TRBJ2-7|TRBV27
TGTGCCAGCAGTTATTCAGGGGGCGCTTCATACGAGCAGTACTTC
CASSYSGGASYEQYF
>TRBD1|.|TRBJ2-3|TRBV10-1
TGCGCCAGCAGTGACTCGGACAGGGAGTTAGACACAGATACGCAGTATTTT
CASSDSDRELDTDTQYF
>.|.|TRBJ2-3|TRBV29-1
TGCAGCGTTTGGGGGGTTCATGGAGATACGCAGTATTTT
CSVWGVHGDTQYF
>TRBD2|.|TRBJ2-1|TRBV11-1
TGTGCCAGCAGCTTAGGGCCCAGCGGGGCCTACAATGAGCAGTTCTTC
CASSLGPSGAYNEQFF
>TRBD1|.|TRBJ1-2|TRBV12-3/TRBV12-4
TGTGCCAGCAGCGGACAGGGGGGTGATGTATACACCTTC
CASSGQGGDVYTF
>TRBD1|.|TRBJ1-6|TRBV9
TGTGCCAGCAGCGTAGAAGACAGGGAGAATTCACCCCTCCACTTT
CASSVEDRENSPLHF
>.|.|TRBJ1-1|TRBV7-2
TGTGCCAGCACCCCCAGGGCCCCGAACACTGAAGCTTTCTTT
CASTPRAPNTEAFF
>.|.|TRBJ2-5|TRBV2
TGTGCCGGGGGCAGGGGAGGGGAGACCCAGTACTTC
CAGGRGGETQYF
>.|.|TRBJ1-2|TRBV10-3
TGTGCCATCAGGGAGACAGGAACTAACTATGGCTACACCTTC
CAIRETGTNYGYTF
>.|few|TRBJ1-2|TRBV27
TGTGCCAGCAGTTTATCGGGTTATGGCTACACCTTC
CASSLSGYGYTF
>.|.|TRBJ1-1|TRBV18
TGTGCCAGCTCACCCTCTAGGGACACTGAAGCTTTCTTT
CASSPSRDTEAFF
>TRBD1|.|TRBJ1-1|TRBV10-1
TGCGCCAGCAGTCCCGGGACAGGGGAGTATACGAACACTGAAGCTTTCTTT
CASSPGTGEYTNTEAFF
>TRBD1|.|TRBJ2-3|TRBV5-5
TGTGCCAGCAGCTTGACAGGGGGATTCACAGATACGCAGTATTTT
CASSLTGGFTDTQYF
>.|.|TRBJ1-5|TRBV10-3
TGTGCCATCAGACAGAGCCTTAGCAATCAGCCCCAGCATTTT
CAIRQSLSNQPQHF
>.|.|TRBJ1-5|TRBV2
TGTGCCAGCAAGGTGTTTGGGTTTGGAAGCAATCAGCCCCAGCATTTT
CASKVFGFGSNQPQHF
>.|.|TRBJ2-7|TRBV6-5
TGTGCCAGCAGTTACTCGATATCCTACGAGCAGTACTTC
CASSYSISYEQYF
>TRBD1|.|TRBJ1-5|TRBV2
TGTGCCAGCAGTTATACAGGGGCGGGGAACAATCAGCCCCAGCATTTT
CASSYTGAGNNQPQHF
>.|.|TRBJ1-6|TRBV12-3/TRBV12-4
TGTGCCAGCAGTTTGGGATATAATTCACCCCTCCACTTT
CASSLGYNSPLHF
>.|.|TRBJ2-6|TRBV9
TGTGCCAGCAGCGCTCTCGAGGCCAACGTCCTGACTTTC
CASSALEANVLTF
>TRBD2|few|TRBJ2-2|TRBV29-1
TGCAGCGTTCAGTATTTGACTAGCGTGACCGGGGAGCTGTTTTTT
CSVQYLTSVTGELFF
>TRBD1|.|TRBJ2-7|TRBV5-6
TGTGCCAGCAGCTGGGACAGGGATGCCTACGAGCAGTACTTC
CASSWDRDAYEQYF
>TRBD2|.|TRBJ2-3|TRBV7-9
TGTGCCAGCAGCTTATCCGGCGGGGGTCGCACAGATACGCAGTATTTT
CASSLSGGGRTDTQYF
>TRBD2|.|TRBJ2-1|TRBV6-6
TGTGCCAGCAGTCCTGGGGGGGGAGGCTCCTACAATGAGCAGTTCTTC
CASSPGGGGSYNEQFF
>.|.|TRBJ2-1|TRBV18
TGTGCCAGCTCACAAGGGTCAGACAATGAGCAGTTCTTC
CASSQGSDNEQFF
>.|.|TRBJ1-1|TRBV7-9
TGTGCCAGCAGCCACAGCCAGGCCCCACCCATTGAAGCTTTCTTT
CASSHSQAPPIEAFF
>.|.|TRBJ2-7|TRBV6-5
TGTGCCAGCGATCAGGGTGGCGAGCAGTACTTC
CASDQGGEQYF
>.|.|TRBJ2-5|TRBV11-3
TGTGCCAGCAGTTCAGGGGGAGGAGAGACCCAGTACTTC
CASSSGGGETQYF
>.|.|TRBJ2-5|TRBV19
TGTGCCAGTAGTACCCCGGGGCCAAAAAGGGAGACCCAGTACTTC
CASSTPGPKRETQYF
>.|.|TRBJ2-3|TRBV25-1
TGTGCCAGCAGTGAATATAGGCGGGACAGCTCTAGCACAGATACGCAGTATTTT
CASSEYRRDSSSTDTQYF